Listed here are 2 T cell receptor beta chains from one sample, sequenced in a study of OX40 agonist ivuxolimab in advanced cancers. Only in-frame clones appear in the TCRdb table, and some are missing; sequencing was by immunoSEQ multiplex PCR. Of roughly 87,000 clones listed, roughly nine tenths were seen once; the top ten hold 8.4%. The sequences come from CD4+ or CD8+ T cells sorted from blood, collected in a trial of the OX40 agonist ivuxolimab. The receptors come from an adult with an advanced solid tumor such as melanoma, head and neck, liver or kidney cancer.

The V gene is TRBV4-2, the J gene TRBJ1-5, with D unclear. With 4 bases removed from V and 4 bases from J, the gap between germline ends came to 14 bases. The CDR3 contains 15 residues. The germline gives CDR1 LGHNA, CDR2 YNFKEQ. The DNA of the CDR3 is TGTGCCAGCAGCCCTCAGCAGGAGTTAAATCAGCCCCAGCATTTT. Protein sequence: CASSPQQELNQPQHF.

V and J are TRBV25-1 and TRBJ1-2; no firm D call. Germline-derived CDR1 and CDR2 are MGHDK and SYGVNS. The V end was cut by 5 bases, the J end by 1 base, with 11 bases between. This CDR3 is 14 amino acids long. This chain's CDR3 is CASSHLGYNYGYTF. CDR3 nucleotide sequence: TGTGCCAGCAGTCACCTTGGGTATAACTATGGCTACACCTTC.